The next 17 T cell receptor beta chains were all read from a single sample in a study of identical twins. TCRdb re-derived calls from the 5' RACE reads in MiXCR, one entry per CDR3 protein. The sample shows about 290,000 distinct CDR3 sequences, around 9.7% of them seen only once. These data also featured in a second study, about yellow fever vaccine responses in identical twins.

Material: CD8+ T cells sorted from blood. These receptors all stem from a woman aged 18-35 years in good health.

This clonotype was detected many times. V usage is TRBV27 and J usage is TRBJ2-3; D may be TRBD1 (6 bases). Germline CDR1 reads MNHEY; CDR2 reads SMNVEV (reference sequence). V dropped 5 bases and J dropped 2 bases, with 14 bases sitting between them. The CDR3 is 15 amino acids. The CDR3 DNA reads TGTGCCAGCAGTCTTCTACAGGGTTACACAGATACGCAGTATTTT. It codes for CASSLLQGYTDTQYF.

This clonotype showed up just a few times. This sequence joins TRBV20-1 and TRBJ1-2; 8 nucleotides match TRBD1. The trim removed 6 bases at V and 6 bases at J, leaving 9 bases unmatched. Germline V lookup: CDR1 DFQATT, CDR2 SNEGSKA (reference sequence). This CDR3 is built from 13 residues. The CDR3 region has the DNA TGCAGTGCAAGAACAGGGGGAAAAAATGGCTACACCTTC. This sequence encodes CSARTGGKNGYTF.

This chain links TRBV20-1 with TRBJ2-7; D is perhaps TRBD2 (5 bases). This CDR3 contains 15 residues. V lost 0 bases and J lost 6, with 18 bases in between. Germline lookup yields CDR1 DFQATT and CDR2 SNEGSKA (reference sequence). CDR3 in amino acids: CSARDLREGFLEQYF. Written as DNA, the CDR3 is TGCAGTGCTAGAGATCTGAGAGAGGGTTTCCTCGAGCAGTACTTC.

This chain joins TRBV7-2 and TRBJ2-7, with D perhaps assigned TRBD1 or TRBD2 (5 bases each). Trimming pared 5 bases from V and 3 bases from J, leaving 14 bases between. The V gene's germline CDR1 is SGHTA and CDR2 FQGNSA. This CDR3 has 14 residues. The CDR3 nucleotides are TGTGCCAGCAGCCAAGCGGCAGGGCTCTACGAGCAGTACTTC. Amino acid sequence: CASSQAAGLYEQYF.

This clonotype has at least ten counts. The rearrangement links TRBV4-3 to TRBJ2-7, with 7 bases that match TRBD1. With V trimmed by 0 bases and J by 2 bases, 4 bases remained unmatched. Looked up from germline, CDR1 is LGHNA and CDR2 is YSLEER. The CDR3 runs 15 residues. The CDR3 coding sequence is TGCGCCAGCAGCCAAGATTGGACAGGAACCTACGAGCAGTACTTC. Translated, it gives CASSQDWTGTYEQYF.

This chain joins TRBV7-2 and TRBJ2-7; D perhaps matches TRBD2 (5 bases). Trimming removed 4 bases from V and 3 bases from J, with 19 bases in between. Per the germline V gene, CDR1 is SGHTA and CDR2 is FQGNSA. The CDR3 contains 16 residues. DNA for the CDR3: TGTGCCAGCAGCTCCCCAGGTGGACTCCATTACTACGAGCAGTACTTC. Its translation: CASSSPGGLHYYEQYF. Full variable domain (rest looked up from reference TRBV7-2 and TRBJ2-7): GAGVSQSPSNKVTEKGKDVELRCDPISGHTALYWYRQSLGQGLEFLIYFQGNSAPDKSGLPSDRFSAERTGGSVSTLTIQRTQQEDSAVYLCASSSPGGLHYYEQYFGPGTRLTVT.

This clonotype has ten or more counts. The chain is built from TRBV28 and TRBJ2-7; D tentatively fits TRBD1 or TRBD2 (5 bases each). Trimming cost V 3 bases and J 4 bases, with 10 bases left between them. This CDR3 is built from 13 residues. Germline assignment: CDR1 MDHEN and CDR2 SYDVKM. In DNA, the CDR3 is TGTGCCAGCAGTTTTGGGGGTAGGTACGAGCAGTACTTC. It encodes CASSFGGRYEQYF.

The chain recombines TRBV14 with TRBJ2-7, with a tentative D call TRBD2 (6 bases). Germline V gene sequence: CDR1 SGHDN, CDR2 FVKESK. V gave up 3 bases and J gave up 2 bases, with 17 bases separating them. CDR3 length equals 16 residues. The CDR3 nucleotides read TGTGCCAGCAGCCATTTGGGTCGGACTAATGCCTACGAGCAGTACTTC. It specifies CASSHLGRTNAYEQYF.

This clonotype was seen many times. This chain joins TRBV12-3 or TRBV12-4 and TRBJ2-3, with a weak D call TRBD2 (5 bases). CDR3 length: 17 residues. The germline V and J ends were trimmed by 6 bases and 6 bases, with 25 bases remaining between them. CDR3 sequence reads: CASSGTLTMSGVDTQYF. CDR3 sequence (DNA): TGTGCCAGCAGCGGAACCCTGACGATGAGCGGCGTCGATACGCAGTATTTT.

J is TRBJ2-1 and V is TRBV5-6, with D possibly being TRBD1 or TRBD2 (5 bases each). The germline V gene encodes CDR1 SGHDT and CDR2 YYEEEE. The CDR3 runs 21 residues. V was clipped by 3 bases and J by 0 bases, with 28 bases between them. CDR3 bases: TGTGCCAGCAGCTCGGTTTCAGGGCACGGACGGGATTTCAGCTCCTACAATGAGCAGTTCTTC. The encoded protein is CASSSVSGHGRDFSSYNEQFF.

This clonotype was counted only a few times. A read error may account for a junction end that differs from germline. The V and J genes are TRBV18 and TRBJ1-2, with 10 nucleotides matching TRBD1. From germline, CDR1 is KGHSH and CDR2 LQKENI. The CDR3 length is 16 residues. This CDR3 reads CASSSPGQGSLPGYTF. The CDR3 region has the DNA TGTGCCAGCTCATCACCGGGACAGGGGAGTCTACCTGGCTACACCTTC.

This clonotype was observed at least ten times. The rearrangement joins TRBV20-1 to TRBJ2-1; 16 bases align to TRBD2. Germline CDR1 reads DFQATT; CDR2 reads SNEGSKA (reference sequence). With 2 bases clipped from V and 4 bases from J, the junction kept 11 bases outside the gene matches. The CDR3 runs to 19 residues. The CDR3 loop reads CSARFTGTSGGAFYNEQFF. CDR3 sequence (DNA): TGCAGTGCTAGATTTACCGGGACTAGCGGGGGGGCCTTTTACAATGAGCAGTTCTTC.

The V and J genes are TRBV12-3 or TRBV12-4 and TRBJ2-2; D assignment may be TRBD1 or TRBD2 (5 bases each). Trimming removed 5 bases at V and 6 bases at J, with 16 bases between. The CDR3 runs to 15 residues. The CDR3 DNA reads as TGTGCCAGCAGTCTCTTGGGACCTCGGGCCGGGGAGCTGTTTTTT. It specifies CASSLLGPRAGELFF.

In this sample, this clonotype turned up many times. The chain's CDR3 is CSVEDRTQGPYEQYF. Written as DNA, the CDR3 is TGCAGCGTTGAAGACCGGACACAGGGACCCTACGAGCAGTACTTC. This sequence joins TRBV29-1 and TRBJ2-7, with D possibly being TRBD1 (6 bases). The V and J ends lost 0 bases and 2 bases respectively, with 14 bases between them. Germline V CDR1 and CDR2: SQVTM, ANQGSEA. This CDR3 has 15 amino acids.

In its sample, this clonotype was seen many times. The chain links TRBV9 to TRBJ2-7, with D possibly TRBD1 on 5 matching bases. From germline, CDR1 is SGDLS and CDR2 YYNGEE. V was pared by 2 bases and J by 1 base, with 10 bases between. The CDR3 is 14 amino acids. The CDR3 loop is CASSVFPGSYEQYF. The CDR3 coding sequence is TGTGCCAGCAGCGTTTTTCCAGGGTCCTACGAGCAGTACTTC.

This clonotype has more than one count but fewer than ten. The chain links TRBV20-1 to TRBJ1-4, with D possibly being TRBD1 (5 bases). This CDR3 has 16 residues. CDR1 is DFQATT, CDR2 SNEGSKA, per germline (reference sequence). Trimming pared 0 bases from V and 4 bases from J, leaving 15 bases between. The CDR3 DNA reads as TGCAGTGCTAGAGACGTCCTCAGGGACCTTAATGAAAAACTGTTTTTT. As protein: CSARDVLRDLNEKLFF.

This clonotype was observed many times. V usage is TRBV5-1 and J usage is TRBJ2-3; 10 bases agree with TRBD2. J gave up 2 bases and V 4 bases, and 10 bases lay outside the gene matches. The CDR3 sequence is 17 residues long. CDR1 is SGHRS and CDR2 is YFSETQ in the germline V gene. The CDR3 reads CASSPEPSGGYTDTQYF. Here the CDR3 DNA reads TGCGCCAGCAGCCCGGAGCCTAGCGGGGGCTACACAGATACGCAGTATTTT.